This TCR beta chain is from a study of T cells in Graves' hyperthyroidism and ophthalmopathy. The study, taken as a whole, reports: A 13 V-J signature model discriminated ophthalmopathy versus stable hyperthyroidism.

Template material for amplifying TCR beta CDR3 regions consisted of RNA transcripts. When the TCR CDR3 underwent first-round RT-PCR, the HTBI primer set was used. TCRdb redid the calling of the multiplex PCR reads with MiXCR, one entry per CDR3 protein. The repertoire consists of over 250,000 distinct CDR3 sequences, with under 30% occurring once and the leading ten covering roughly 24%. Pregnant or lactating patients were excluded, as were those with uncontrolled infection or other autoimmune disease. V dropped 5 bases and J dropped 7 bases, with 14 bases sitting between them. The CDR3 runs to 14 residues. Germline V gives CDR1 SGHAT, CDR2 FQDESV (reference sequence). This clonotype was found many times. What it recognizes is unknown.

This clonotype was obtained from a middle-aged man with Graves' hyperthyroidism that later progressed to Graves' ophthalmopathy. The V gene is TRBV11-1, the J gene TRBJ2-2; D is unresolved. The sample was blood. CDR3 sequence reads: CASSPQRVNGELFF. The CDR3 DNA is TGTGCCAGCAGCCCCCAAAGGGTTAACGGGGAGCTGTTTTTT.